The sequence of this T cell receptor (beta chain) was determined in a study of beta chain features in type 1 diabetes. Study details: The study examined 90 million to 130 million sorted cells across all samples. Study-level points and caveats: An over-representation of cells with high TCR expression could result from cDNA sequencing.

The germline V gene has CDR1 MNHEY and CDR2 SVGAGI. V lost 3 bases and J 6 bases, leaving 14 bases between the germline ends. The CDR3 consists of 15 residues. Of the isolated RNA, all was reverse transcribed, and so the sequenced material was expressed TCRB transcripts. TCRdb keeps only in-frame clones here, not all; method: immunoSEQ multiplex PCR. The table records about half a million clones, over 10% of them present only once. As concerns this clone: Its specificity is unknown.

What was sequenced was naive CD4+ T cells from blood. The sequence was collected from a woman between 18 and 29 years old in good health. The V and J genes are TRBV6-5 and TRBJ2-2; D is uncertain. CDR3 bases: TGTGCCAGCAGTTATTCTTCCAGATTAGCCGGGGAGCTGTTTTTT. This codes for CASSYSSRLAGELFF.